Following are 25 T cell receptor beta chains from one sample sequenced in a study of T-cell reconstitution after alpha-beta-depleted transplantation in children. The library targeted TCRbeta and was prepared with unique molecular identifiers. In TCRdb, the PCR reads were re-called with MiXCR into one record per CDR3 protein. The sample contains hundreds of thousands of distinct CDR3 sequences, approximately 11% of which appear only once. The specimen was PBMCs, collected before TCRalphabeta/CD19-depleted stem cell transplant. The receptors originated from a child younger than two with acute myeloid leukemia, due to receive a stem cell transplant.

This clonotype was detected many times. This chain links TRBV5-1 with TRBJ1-6; D ambiguous. The CDR3 length is 15 residues. CDR1 and CDR2 (germline): SGHRS, YFSETQ. Trimming pared 3 bases from V and 7 bases from J, leaving 14 bases between. The CDR3 here is CASSWEGGKNSPLHF. CDR3 coding DNA: TGCGCCAGCAGCTGGGAGGGAGGGAAGAATTCACCCCTCCACTTT.

This clonotype was seen many times. The chain employs TRBV5-1 and TRBJ2-2; the match to TRBD2 covers 14 bases. Germline values: CDR1 SGHRS, CDR2 YFSETQ. V was pared by 4 bases and J by 5 bases, with 4 bases of the junction left unmatched. CDR3 size: 16 residues. CDR3 residues: CASSQRLAGGTGELFF. CDR3 in DNA: TGCGCCAGCAGCCAGCGACTAGCGGGAGGGACCGGGGAGCTGTTTTTT.

Regarding this clonotype: This clone may be a read error of a much larger clone one base away. V gene TRBV28 combines with J gene TRBJ1-2, with 7 bases lining up with TRBD1. This CDR3 comprises 12 residues. Germline lookup yields CDR1 MDHEN and CDR2 SYDVKM. CDR3 sequence (DNA): TGTGCCAGCAGACAGACAGGGTATGGCGACACCTTC. As protein: CASRQTGYGDTF.

For this clonotype: The junction differs from germline at one of its ends, possibly a read error. This sequence joins TRBV7-2 and TRBJ1-1; the D is unclear. CDR3 length equals 15 residues. CDR1 is SGHTA, CDR2 FQGNSA, per germline. The CDR3, as DNA: TGTGCCACTACGCCAACCCCCCGATCGAACGCTGAAGCTTTCTTT. Translated: CATTPTPRSNAEAFF.

The table lists this clonotype with many counts. The rearrangement uses TRBV10-3 and TRBJ2-7; D is unresolved. This CDR3 is built from 17 residues. Germline lookup yields CDR1 ENHRY and CDR2 SYGVKD. V lost 1 base and J lost 0, with 16 bases in between. The CDR3 here is CAISELGRQTSSYEQYF. CDR3 nucleotides: TGTGCCATCAGTGAGTTGGGAAGACAAACGAGCTCCTACGAGCAGTACTTC.

This clonotype was picked up many times. The chain uses TRBV20-1 and TRBJ1-5; D is unresolved. The germline V gene has CDR1 DFQATT and CDR2 SNEGSKA (reference sequence). The germline V and J ends were trimmed by 1 base and 0 bases, with 7 bases remaining between them. This CDR3 comprises 14 residues. The CDR3 coding sequence is TGCAGTGCTAGAGTAAGAGATAGCAATCAGCCCCAGCATTTT. Encoded protein: CSARVRDSNQPQHF.

This clonotype was detected ten times or more. V is TRBV7-9 and J is TRBJ2-7; 8 nucleotides agree with TRBD1. Germline V gene lookup returns CDR1 SEHNR and CDR2 FQNEAQ (reference sequence). CDR3 length equals 14 residues. V lost 5 bases and J lost 5; bases outside the gene matches: 8. The CDR3 loop is CASSNRDRINEQYF. Written as DNA, the CDR3 is TGTGCCAGCAGCAACCGGGACAGGATAAACGAGCAGTACTTC.

The sample holds many counts of this clonotype. The rearrangement uses TRBV7-9 and TRBJ1-2, with TRBD1 as a possible D gene (6 bases). Germline V gives CDR1 SEHNR, CDR2 FQNEAQ (reference sequence). Between the trimmed V and J ends, which lost 5 bases and 8 bases, there was a span of 21 bases. The CDR3 length is 15 residues. CDR3 loop: CASSLDEGVRDGYTF. DNA of the CDR3: TGTGCCAGCAGCCTGGACGAGGGGGTCCGTGACGGCTACACCTTC.

This clonotype showed up many times. The V call is TRBV12-3 or TRBV12-4, the J call TRBJ2-3, with 7 bases matching TRBD1. The junction had 10 bases not matched to a gene; V was cut back by 6 bases and J by 4 bases. There are 15 residues in the CDR3. CDR3 region: CASRMTGMRPDTQYF. CDR3 bases: TGTGCCAGCAGGATGACAGGGATGAGGCCAGATACGCAGTATTTT.

This clonotype was seen at least ten times. CDR3 loop: CASSLGHQNIYTEAFF. The CDR3 bases are TGCGCCAGCAGCTTGGGACACCAGAATATTTACACTGAAGCTTTCTTT. The chain employs TRBV5-1 and TRBJ1-1; D call uncertain. This CDR3 has 16 residues. The germline gives CDR1 SGHRS, CDR2 YFSETQ. Trimming left V 0 bases short and J 3 bases short, with 15 bases between.

This clonotype showed up many times. The V and J genes are TRBV6-1 and TRBJ2-1, with TRBD1 identical over 8 bases. The CDR3 length is 15 residues. Germline-derived CDR1 and CDR2 are MNHNS and SASEGT. J lost 7 bases, V lost 8 bases, and 13 bases had no gene match. The CDR3 here is CASSPSGTGKNEQFF. CDR3 coding DNA: TGTGCCAGCTCCCCCTCCGGGACAGGTAAAAATGAGCAGTTCTTC.

This clonotype occurred a few times. The chain carries TRBV21-1 and TRBJ2-2; TRBD2, the table's D call, lacks a check against the DNA. TRBV21-1 is listed as a pseudogene. The CDR3 has 20 residues. The CDR3 bases are TGTGCCAGCAGCAAATCCGGGACTAGCGGGAAATATGCTCGTAGCGGGGAGCTGTTTTTT. It translates to CASSKSGTSGKYARSGELFF.

About this clonotype: A much larger clone lies a single base off, so this may be a read error. The V gene is TRBV6-1, the J gene TRBJ1-2, with D uncertain. This CDR3 comprises 15 residues. Germline V gene data show CDR1 as MNHNS and CDR2 as SASEGT. The DNA for the CDR3 is TGTGCCAGCAGTGAAGATTTCAGGACTAACAATGGCTACACCTTC. It codes for CASSEDFRTNNGYTF.

This clonotype was counted ten times or more. The chain is built from TRBV7-9 and TRBJ2-1; D gene unclear. With 5 bases removed from V and 0 bases from J, the gap between germline ends came to 11 bases. The length of the CDR3 is 15 residues. From germline, CDR1 is SEHNR and CDR2 FQNEAQ (reference sequence). The CDR3 protein is CASSQRPSSYNEQFF. CDR3 bases: TGTGCCAGCAGCCAGCGCCCCTCCTCCTACAATGAGCAGTTCTTC.

The chain links TRBV5-5 to TRBJ2-3; 10 positions agree with TRBD2. From germline, CDR1 is SGHKS and CDR2 YYEKEE (reference sequence). CDR3 length: 18 residues. After removal of 3 bases from V and 1 base from J, the junction contained 11 bases not matched to a gene. CDR3 sequence: CASSSGTVLAGGTDTQYF. For the CDR3, the DNA is TGTGCCAGCAGCTCGGGGACAGTGCTAGCGGGGGGCACAGATACGCAGTATTTT.

As to this clonotype: With a much larger clone just one base away, this may be a read error. The J gene is TRBJ1-2, the V gene TRBV19, with D maybe TRBD1 (5 bases). The CDR3 is made up of 14 amino acids. Germline V CDR1 and CDR2: LNHDA, SQIVND (reference sequence). V was shortened by 7 bases and J by 7 bases, with 19 bases between the two germline ends. The CDR3 DNA reads as TGTGCCAGTACCCGGCATGGGGCGGTGGGTGGCTACACCTTC. This translates into CASTRHGAVGGYTF. Full variable domain (rest looked up from reference TRBV19 and TRBJ1-2): DGGITQSPKYLFRKEGQNVTLSCEQNLNHDAMYWYRQDPGQGLRLIYYSQIVNDFQKGDIAEGYSVSREKKESFPLTVTSAQKNPTAFYLCASTRHGAVGGYTFGSGTRLTVV.

This clonotype has at least ten counts. This chain connects TRBV5-1 to TRBJ2-1; 11 positions match TRBD2. With 7 bases clipped from V and 4 bases from J, the junction kept 4 bases outside the gene matches. CDR1 is SGHRS and CDR2 is YFSETQ in the germline V gene. CDR3 length equals 14 residues. The CDR3: CASVAGGFYNEQFF. The CDR3 DNA reads as TGCGCCAGCGTAGCGGGAGGGTTTTACAATGAGCAGTTCTTC.

This clonotype came up many times. The chain links TRBV20-1 to TRBJ2-5; 7 bases agree with TRBD1. This CDR3 has 14 amino acids. Per the germline V gene, CDR1 is DFQATT and CDR2 is SNEGSKA (reference sequence). V lost 1 base to trimming and J lost 3 bases; unmatched junction nucleotides: 5. CDR3 DNA: TGCAGTGCTAGAGTCCCCACAGGGGAAGAGACCCAGTACTTC. Encoded protein: CSARVPTGEETQYF.

This clonotype has a count of ten or more. The chain employs TRBV6-2 or TRBV6-3 and TRBJ2-7; D gene ambiguous. Trimming left V 6 bases short and J 2 bases short, with 11 bases between. Germline CDR1 MNHEY, CDR2 SVGEGT. The CDR3 runs to 13 residues. The CDR3 spells CASSQPPTYEQYF. The DNA of the CDR3 is TGTGCCAGCAGCCAACCCCCCACCTACGAGCAGTACTTC.

This clonotype was counted at least ten times. This chain connects TRBV5-1 to TRBJ2-7; 7 nucleotides align to TRBD2. V gave up 6 bases and J gave up 3 bases; unmatched junction bases: 9. The CDR3 spans 14 residues. The germline V gene encodes CDR1 SGHRS and CDR2 YFSETQ. The CDR3 loop is CASKPSGTNYEQYF. CDR3 DNA: TGCGCCAGCAAACCCAGCGGGACTAACTACGAGCAGTACTTC.

This clonotype has at least ten counts. V usage is TRBV12-3 or TRBV12-4 and J usage is TRBJ2-7; the D is unclear. CDR3 size: 11 residues. V lost 8 bases to trimming and J lost 2 bases, with 7 bases between them. The CDR3 DNA reads TGTGCCAGCGGGCGCCCCTACGAGCAGTACTTC. Its protein is CASGRPYEQYF.

This clonotype was seen more than once but under ten times. Here the CDR3 reads CASSQDKGDTQYF. Here the CDR3 DNA reads TGTGCCAGCAGCCAAGATAAGGGAGATACGCAGTATTTT. The J gene is TRBJ2-3, the V gene TRBV3-1, with D unresolved. With 0 bases removed from V and 5 bases from J, the gap between germline ends came to 6 bases. The CDR3 has 13 amino acids. From germline, CDR1 is LGHDT and CDR2 YNNKEL (reference sequence).

This clonotype appeared many times. This chain connects TRBV12-3 or TRBV12-4 to TRBJ1-2, with 7 positions matching TRBD1. J lost 8 bases, V lost 1 base, and 13 bases had no gene match. This CDR3 has 16 amino acids. CDR3 region: CASSLGGQPRVMGYTF. The CDR3 nucleotides are TGTGCCAGCAGTTTAGGGGGACAGCCCAGGGTTATGGGCTACACCTTC.

This clonotype showed up many times. The chain is built from TRBV19 and TRBJ2-1, with D uncertain. CDR3 length equals 12 residues. In germline, CDR1 is LNHDA, CDR2 SQIVND (reference sequence). Trimming took off 1 base at V and 6 bases at J, with 4 bases between the two ends. CDR3 sequence: CASSIAGNEQFF. In DNA, the CDR3 is TGTGCCAGTAGTATAGCCGGCAATGAGCAGTTCTTC.

V gene TRBV25-1 combines with J gene TRBJ2-7; TRBD1 is a possible D gene (6 bases). The length of the CDR3 is 15 residues. The germline gives CDR1 MGHDK, CDR2 SYGVNS. Deletions cut 1 base from V and 7 bases from J, with 17 bases between. The CDR3 sequence is CASSESMGAPGEQYF. CDR3 in DNA: TGTGCCAGCAGTGAATCCATGGGGGCGCCGGGTGAGCAGTACTTC.